This TCR beta chain was sequenced during a study of T cells in localized non-small cell lung cancer. General study results and limits: The study found T cell clonality highest in uninvolved adjacent lung, above tumor. Among the top 100 tumor clones, a median approximately 55 appeared in adjacent lung.

In the case of this clone: No antigen is known for it.

The CDR3 is made up of 16 amino acids. Germline assignment: CDR1 SGHNT and CDR2 YENEEA. The V gene end was trimmed by 8 bases and the J gene end by 4 bases; junction bases not matched to a gene: 12. Libraries were prepared by immunoSEQ multiplex PCR; TCRdb keeps only in-frame clonotypes and omits some of them. The sample holds 75,000 to 80,000 clones, approximately 80% seen once. The material was peripheral blood, obtained before any cancer treatment. This receptor was identified in a female donor of 60 years or more with stage I lung adenocarcinoma. The chain couples TRBV11-3 to TRBJ2-3, with 10 positions matching TRBD1. CDR3 sequence: CASSIRRGQGPDTQYF. CDR3 coding DNA: TGTGCCAGCTCGATACGACGGGGACAGGGGCCAGATACGCAGTATTTT. Drawing the rest from reference TRBV11-3 and TRBJ2-3, the complete variable domain is EAGVVQSPRYKIIEKKQPVAFWCNPISGHNTLYWYLQNLGQGPELLIRYENEEAVDDSQLPKDRFSAERLKGVDSTLKIQPAELGDSAVYLCASSIRRGQGPDTQYFGPGTRLTVL.